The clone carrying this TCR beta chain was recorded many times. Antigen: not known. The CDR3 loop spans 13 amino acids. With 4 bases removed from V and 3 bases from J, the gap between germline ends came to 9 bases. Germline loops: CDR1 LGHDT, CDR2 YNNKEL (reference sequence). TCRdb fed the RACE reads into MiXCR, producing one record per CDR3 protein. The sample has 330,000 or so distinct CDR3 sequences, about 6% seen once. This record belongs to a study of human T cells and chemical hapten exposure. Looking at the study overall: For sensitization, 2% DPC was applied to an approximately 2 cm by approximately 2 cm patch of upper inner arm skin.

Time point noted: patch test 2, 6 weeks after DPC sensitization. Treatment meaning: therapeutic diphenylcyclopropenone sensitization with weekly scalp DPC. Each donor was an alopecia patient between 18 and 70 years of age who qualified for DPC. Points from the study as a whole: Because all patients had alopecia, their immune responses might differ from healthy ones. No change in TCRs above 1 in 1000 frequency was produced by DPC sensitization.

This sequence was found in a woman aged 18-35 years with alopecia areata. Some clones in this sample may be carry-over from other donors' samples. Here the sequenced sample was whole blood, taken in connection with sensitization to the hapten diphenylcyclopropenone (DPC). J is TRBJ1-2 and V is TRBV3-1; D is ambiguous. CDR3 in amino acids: CASSRYGDYGYTF. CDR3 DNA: TGTGCCAGCAGCCGGTACGGCGACTATGGCTACACCTTC. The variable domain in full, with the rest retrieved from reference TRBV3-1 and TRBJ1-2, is DTAVSQTPKYLVTQMGNDKSIKCEQNLGHDTMYWYKQDSKKFLKIMFSYNNKELIINETVPNRFSPKSPDKAHLNLHINSLELGDSAVYFCASSRYGDYGYTFGSGTRLTVV.